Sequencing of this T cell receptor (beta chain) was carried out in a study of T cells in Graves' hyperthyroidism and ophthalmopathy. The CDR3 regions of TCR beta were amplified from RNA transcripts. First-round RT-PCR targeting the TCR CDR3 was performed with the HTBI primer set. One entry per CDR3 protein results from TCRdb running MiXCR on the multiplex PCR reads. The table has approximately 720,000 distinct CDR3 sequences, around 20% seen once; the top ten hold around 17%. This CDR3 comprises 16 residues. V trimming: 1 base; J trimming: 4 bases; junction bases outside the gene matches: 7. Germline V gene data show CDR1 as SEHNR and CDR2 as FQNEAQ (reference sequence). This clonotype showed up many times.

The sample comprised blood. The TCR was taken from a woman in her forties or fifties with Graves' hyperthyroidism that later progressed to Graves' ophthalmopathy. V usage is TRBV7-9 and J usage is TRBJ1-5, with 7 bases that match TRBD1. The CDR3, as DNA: TGTGCCAGCAGCTTAGTAGAGGACAGGAAAAATCAGCCCCAGCATTTT. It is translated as CASSLVEDRKNQPQHF.